This TCR beta chain was sequenced for a study of radiotherapy plus CTLA-4 blockade in lung cancer. Findings and limits, study-wide: Reportedly, early blood T cell clone dynamics best predicted response, with interferon-beta.

The protocol was immunoSEQ multiplex PCR, while the TCRdb copy is restricted to in-frame clones and leaves out a portion. Here the sample spans some 78,000 clones, about 90% being singletons. In germline, CDR1 is LNHNV, CDR2 YYDKDF (reference sequence). V was pared by 0 bases and J by 1 base, with 12 bases between. This CDR3 has 16 residues. Comment on this clone: Its target is not known.

Sequencing used peripheral blood, obtained from a patient treated with radiotherapy plus ipilimumab. The clonotype comes from a human donor with non-small cell lung cancer who had a partial response to radiotherapy plus ipilimumab. This chain links TRBV15 with TRBJ1-1; no reliable D call. Written as DNA, the CDR3 is TGTGCCACCAGCAGAGATATCGGAGTATGGAACACTGAAGCTTTCTTT. Encoded protein: CATSRDIGVWNTEAFF.